The rows below give T cell receptor beta chains drawn from one sample of a study of OX40 agonist ivuxolimab in advanced cancers. TCRdb's copy holds only in-frame clones and misses some; the assay was immunoSEQ multiplex PCR. The table shows tens of thousands of clones, with 82% occurring only once. The source was CD4+ or CD8+ T cells sorted from blood, collected in a trial of the OX40 agonist ivuxolimab. These receptors all stem from an adult with an advanced solid tumor such as melanoma, head and neck, liver or kidney cancer. The CDR3 runs from the conserved cysteine through the conserved F or W. The D gene is left open where the match is weak.

>TRBV19|NA
CASSGGSITMNTEAFF
>TRBV9|NA
CASSTPGLNFADTQYF
>TRBV6-5|NA
CASSYSAGINQPQHF
>TRBV5-1|TRBD2
CASSLLAGGRYNEQFF
>TRBV7-2|NA
CASSSPLGTQYF
>TRBV4-1|TRBD1
CASSQGQGAWSPLHF
>TRBV27|NA
CASSLSPGTTYEQYF
>TRBV18|NA
CASLKASSYEQYF
>TRBV18|TRBD2
CASSPQSGGADTQYF
>TRBV6-6|NA
CASRNPGAGELFF